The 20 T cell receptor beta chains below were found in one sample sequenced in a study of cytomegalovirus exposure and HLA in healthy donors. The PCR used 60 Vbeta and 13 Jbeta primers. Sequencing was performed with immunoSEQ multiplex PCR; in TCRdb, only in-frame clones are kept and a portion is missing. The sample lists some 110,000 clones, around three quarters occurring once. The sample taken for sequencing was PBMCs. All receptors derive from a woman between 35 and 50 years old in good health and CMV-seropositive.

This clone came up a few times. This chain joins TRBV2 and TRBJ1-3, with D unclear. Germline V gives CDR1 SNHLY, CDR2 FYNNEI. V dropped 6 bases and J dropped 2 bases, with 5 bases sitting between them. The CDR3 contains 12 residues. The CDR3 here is CASRITGNTIYF. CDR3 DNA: TGTGCCAGCAGAATAACTGGAAACACCATATATTTT.

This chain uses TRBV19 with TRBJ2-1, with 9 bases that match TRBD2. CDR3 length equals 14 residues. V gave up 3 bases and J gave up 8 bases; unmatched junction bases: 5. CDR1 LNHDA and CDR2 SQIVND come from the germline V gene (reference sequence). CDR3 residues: CASSISGSRDEQFF. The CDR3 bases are TGTGCCAGTAGTATTAGCGGGAGTAGGGATGAGCAGTTCTTC.

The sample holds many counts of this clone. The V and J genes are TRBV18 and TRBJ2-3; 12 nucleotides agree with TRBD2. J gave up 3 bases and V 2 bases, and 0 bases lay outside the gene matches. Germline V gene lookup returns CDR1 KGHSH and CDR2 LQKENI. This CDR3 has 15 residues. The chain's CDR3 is CASSPGTSGTDTQYF. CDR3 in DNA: TGTGCCAGCTCACCAGGGACTAGCGGGACAGATACGCAGTATTTT. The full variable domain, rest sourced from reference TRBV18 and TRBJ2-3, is NAGVMQNPRHLVRRRGQEARLRCSPMKGHSHVYWYRQLPEEGLKFMVYLQKENIIDESGMPKERFSAEFPKEGPSILRIQQVVRGDSAAYFCASSPGTSGTDTQYFGPGTRLTVL.

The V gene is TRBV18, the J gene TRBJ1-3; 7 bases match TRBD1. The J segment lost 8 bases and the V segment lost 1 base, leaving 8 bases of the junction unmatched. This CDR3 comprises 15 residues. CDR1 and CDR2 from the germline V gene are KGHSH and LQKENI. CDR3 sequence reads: CASSPLIQGRDTIYF. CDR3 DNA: TGTGCCAGCTCACCACTAATACAGGGGAGAGACACCATATATTTT.

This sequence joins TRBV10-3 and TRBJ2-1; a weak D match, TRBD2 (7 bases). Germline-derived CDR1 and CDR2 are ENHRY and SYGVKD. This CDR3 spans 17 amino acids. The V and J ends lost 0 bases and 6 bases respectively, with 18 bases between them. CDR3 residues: CAISESFSAGAPNEQFF. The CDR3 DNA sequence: TGTGCCATCAGTGAGTCGTTTTCGGCGGGGGCCCCCAATGAGCAGTTCTTC.

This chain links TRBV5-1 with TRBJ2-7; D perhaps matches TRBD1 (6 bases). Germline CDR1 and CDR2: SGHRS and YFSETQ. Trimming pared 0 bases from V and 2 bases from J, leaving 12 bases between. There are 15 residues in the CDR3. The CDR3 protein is CASSLASGTPYEQYF. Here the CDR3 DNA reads TGCGCCAGCAGCTTGGCCTCCGGGACACCCTACGAGCAGTACTTC.

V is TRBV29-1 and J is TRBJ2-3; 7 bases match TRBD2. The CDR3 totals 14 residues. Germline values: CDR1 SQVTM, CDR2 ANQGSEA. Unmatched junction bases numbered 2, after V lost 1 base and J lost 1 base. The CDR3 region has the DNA TGCAGCGTTGAAGGCCTAGCGGGCACAGATACGCAGTATTTT. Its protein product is CSVEGLAGTDTQYF.

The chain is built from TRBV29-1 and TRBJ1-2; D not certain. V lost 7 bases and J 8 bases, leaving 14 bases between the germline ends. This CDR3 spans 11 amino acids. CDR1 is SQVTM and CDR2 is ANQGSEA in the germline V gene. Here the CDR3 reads CSGGLPGGYTF. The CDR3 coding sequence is TGCAGCGGAGGACTGCCGGGCGGCTACACCTTC.

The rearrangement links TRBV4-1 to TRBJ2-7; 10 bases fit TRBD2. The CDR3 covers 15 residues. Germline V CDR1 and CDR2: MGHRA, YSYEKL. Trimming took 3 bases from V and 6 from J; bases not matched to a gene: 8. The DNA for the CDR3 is TGCGCCAGCAGCCAGCAAAGCGGGAGGGTAGGCGAGCAGTACTTC. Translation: CASSQQSGRVGEQYF.

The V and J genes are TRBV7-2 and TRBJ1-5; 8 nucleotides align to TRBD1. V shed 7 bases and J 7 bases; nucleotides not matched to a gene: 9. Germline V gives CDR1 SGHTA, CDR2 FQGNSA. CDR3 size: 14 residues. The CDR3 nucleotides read TGTGCCAGCACCAAGGACAGGGTCCCCCAGCCCCAGCATTTT. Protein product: CASTKDRVPQPQHF.

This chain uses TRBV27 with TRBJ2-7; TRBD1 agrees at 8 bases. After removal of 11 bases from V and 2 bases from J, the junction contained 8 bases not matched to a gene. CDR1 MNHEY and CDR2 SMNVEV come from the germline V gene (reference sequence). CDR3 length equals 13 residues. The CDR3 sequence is CAASRGPTYEQYF. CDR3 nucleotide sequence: TGTGCCGCTAGCAGGGGGCCCACCTACGAGCAGTACTTC.

The CDR3 nucleotides read TGTGCCAGCGAAGCTACAGGGGGCCAAGAGACCCAGTACTTC. Protein sequence: CASEATGGQETQYF. The rearrangement links TRBV5-6 to TRBJ2-5; 8 bases fit TRBD1. The CDR3 is 14 residues long. V trimming: 7 bases; J trimming: 1 base; junction bases outside the gene matches: 6. Germline loops: CDR1 SGHDT, CDR2 YYEEEE.

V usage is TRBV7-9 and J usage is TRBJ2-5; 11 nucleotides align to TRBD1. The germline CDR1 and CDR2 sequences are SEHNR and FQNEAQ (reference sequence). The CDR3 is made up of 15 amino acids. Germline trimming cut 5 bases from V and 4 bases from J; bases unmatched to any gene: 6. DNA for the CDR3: TGTGCCAGCAGCCACCGGACAGGGGGCATAGAGACCCAGTACTTC. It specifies CASSHRTGGIETQYF.

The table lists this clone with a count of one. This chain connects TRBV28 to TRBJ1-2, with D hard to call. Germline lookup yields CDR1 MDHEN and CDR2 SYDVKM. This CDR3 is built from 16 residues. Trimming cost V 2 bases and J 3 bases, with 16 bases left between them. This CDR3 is CASSLEERGQDYGYTF. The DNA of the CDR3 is TGTGCCAGCAGTTTAGAGGAGAGAGGGCAGGACTATGGCTACACCTTC.

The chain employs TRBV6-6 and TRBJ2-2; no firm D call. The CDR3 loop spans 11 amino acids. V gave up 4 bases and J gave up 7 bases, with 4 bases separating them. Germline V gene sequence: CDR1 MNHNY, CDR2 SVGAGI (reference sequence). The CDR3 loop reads CASSLNGELFF. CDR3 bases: TGTGCCAGCAGTTTAAACGGGGAGCTGTTTTTT.

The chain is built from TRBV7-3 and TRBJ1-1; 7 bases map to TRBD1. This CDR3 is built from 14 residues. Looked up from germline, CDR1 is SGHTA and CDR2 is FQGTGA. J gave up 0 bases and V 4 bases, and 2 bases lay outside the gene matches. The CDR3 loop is CASSSTGVNTEAFF. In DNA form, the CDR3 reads TGTGCCAGCAGCTCAACAGGGGTGAACACTGAAGCTTTCTTT.

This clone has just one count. The CDR3 DNA follows: TGTGCCAGCAGCTCCAGCTACAGGGGCTATGAAGCTTTCTTT. Translating gives CASSSSYRGYEAFF. This chain links TRBV2 with TRBJ1-1; 7 bases line up with TRBD1. The trim removed 6 bases at V and 7 bases at J, leaving 11 bases unmatched. CDR3 length: 14 residues. CDR1 is SNHLY and CDR2 is FYNNEI in the germline V gene.

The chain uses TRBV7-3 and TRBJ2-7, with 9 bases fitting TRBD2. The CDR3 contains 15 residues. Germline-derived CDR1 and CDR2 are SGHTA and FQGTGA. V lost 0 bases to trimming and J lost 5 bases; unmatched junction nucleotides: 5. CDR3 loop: CASSLTAASGNEQYF. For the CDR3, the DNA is TGTGCCAGCAGCTTAACGGCAGCTAGCGGGAACGAGCAGTACTTC.

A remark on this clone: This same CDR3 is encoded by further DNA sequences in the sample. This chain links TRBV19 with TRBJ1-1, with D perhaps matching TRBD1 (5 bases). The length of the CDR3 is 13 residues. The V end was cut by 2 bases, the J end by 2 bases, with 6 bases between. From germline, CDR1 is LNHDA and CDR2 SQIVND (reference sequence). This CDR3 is CASSIRGNTEAFF. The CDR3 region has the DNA TGTGCCAGTAGTATAAGGGGCAACACTGAAGCTTTCTTT.

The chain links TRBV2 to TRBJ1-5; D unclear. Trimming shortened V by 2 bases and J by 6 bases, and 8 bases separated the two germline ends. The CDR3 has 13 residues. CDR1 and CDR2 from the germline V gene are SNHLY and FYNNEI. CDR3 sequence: CASSERVTQPQHF. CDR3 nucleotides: TGTGCCAGCAGTGAACGAGTTACTCAGCCCCAGCATTTT. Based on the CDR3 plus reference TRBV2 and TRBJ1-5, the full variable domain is EPEVTQTPSHQVTQMGQEVILRCVPISNHLYFYWYRQILGQKVEFLVSFYNNEISEKSEIFDDQFSVERPDGSNFTLKIRSTKLEDSAMYFCASSERVTQPQHFGDGTRLSIL.